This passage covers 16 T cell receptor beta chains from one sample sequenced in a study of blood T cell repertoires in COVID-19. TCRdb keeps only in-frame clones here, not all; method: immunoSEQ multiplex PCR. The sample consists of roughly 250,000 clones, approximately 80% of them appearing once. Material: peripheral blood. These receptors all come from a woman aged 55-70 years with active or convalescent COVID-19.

Here the CDR3 DNA reads TGTGCCAGCAGCCGCAGTGAGGGCTCCTACAATGAGCAGTTCTTC. The encoded protein is CASSRSEGSYNEQFF. The gene calls are TRBV4-2 and TRBJ2-1; a weak D match, TRBD2 (5 bases). The CDR3 is 15 residues long. V lost 4 bases and J 0 bases, leaving 10 bases between the germline ends. Germline V gene lookup returns CDR1 LGHNA and CDR2 YNFKEQ.

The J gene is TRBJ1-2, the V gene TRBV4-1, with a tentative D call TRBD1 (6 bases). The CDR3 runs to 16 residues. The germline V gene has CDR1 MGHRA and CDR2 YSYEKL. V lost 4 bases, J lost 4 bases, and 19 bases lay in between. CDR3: CASSPSGGGVSYGYTF. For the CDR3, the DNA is TGCGCCAGCAGCCCCTCGGGAGGGGGGGTTAGCTATGGCTACACCTTC.

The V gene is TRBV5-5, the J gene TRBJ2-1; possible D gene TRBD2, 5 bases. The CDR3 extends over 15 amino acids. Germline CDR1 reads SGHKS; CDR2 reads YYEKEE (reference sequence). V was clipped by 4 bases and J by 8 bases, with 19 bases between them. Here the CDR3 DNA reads TGTGCCAGCAGCCCTCCTTCGGGATGGTTCGATGAGCAGTTCTTC. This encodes CASSPPSGWFDEQFF.

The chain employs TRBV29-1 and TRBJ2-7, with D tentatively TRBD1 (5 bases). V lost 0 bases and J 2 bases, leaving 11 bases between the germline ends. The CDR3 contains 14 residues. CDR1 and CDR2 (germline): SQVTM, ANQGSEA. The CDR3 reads CSVEEGQRPYEQYF. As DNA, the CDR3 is TGCAGCGTTGAAGAGGGGCAGAGACCCTACGAGCAGTACTTC.

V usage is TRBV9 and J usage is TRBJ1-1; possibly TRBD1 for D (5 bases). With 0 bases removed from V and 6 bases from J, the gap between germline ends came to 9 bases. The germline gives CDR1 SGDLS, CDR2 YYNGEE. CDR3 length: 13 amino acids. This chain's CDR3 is CASSVEQVPEAFF. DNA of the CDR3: TGTGCCAGCAGCGTAGAACAGGTACCTGAAGCTTTCTTT. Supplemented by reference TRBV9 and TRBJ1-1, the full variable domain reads DSGVTQTPKHLITATGQRVTLRCSPRSGDLSVYWYQQSLDQGLQFLIQYYNGEERAKGNILERFSAQQFPDLHSELNLSSLELGDSALYFCASSVEQVPEAFFGQGTRLTVV.

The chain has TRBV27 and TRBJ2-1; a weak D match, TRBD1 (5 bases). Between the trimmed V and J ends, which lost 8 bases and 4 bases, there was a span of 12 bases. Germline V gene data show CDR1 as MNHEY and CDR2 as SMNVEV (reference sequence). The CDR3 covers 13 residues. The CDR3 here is CASGASPYNEQFF. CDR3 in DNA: TGTGCCAGCGGGGCCTCCCCATACAATGAGCAGTTCTTC.

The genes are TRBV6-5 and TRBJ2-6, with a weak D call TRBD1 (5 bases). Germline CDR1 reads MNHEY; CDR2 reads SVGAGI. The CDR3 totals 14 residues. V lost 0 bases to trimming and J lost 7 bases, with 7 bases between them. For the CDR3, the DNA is TGTGCCAGCAGTTACTCTTGGACAGCCAACGTCCTGACTTTC. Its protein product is CASSYSWTANVLTF.

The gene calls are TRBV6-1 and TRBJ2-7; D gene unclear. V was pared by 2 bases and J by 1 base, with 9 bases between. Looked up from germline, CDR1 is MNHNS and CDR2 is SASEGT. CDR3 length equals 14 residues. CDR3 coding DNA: TGTGCCAGCAGTGAAAGTCTCAGGTCCTACGAGCAGTACTTC. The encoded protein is CASSESLRSYEQYF.

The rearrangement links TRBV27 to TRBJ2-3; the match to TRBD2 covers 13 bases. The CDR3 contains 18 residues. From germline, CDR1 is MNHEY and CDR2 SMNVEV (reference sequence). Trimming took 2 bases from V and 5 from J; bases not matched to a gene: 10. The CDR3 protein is CASSLTTSGGAFIDTQYF. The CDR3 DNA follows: TGTGCCAGCAGTTTAACTACTAGCGGGGGGGCCTTCATAGATACGCAGTATTTT.

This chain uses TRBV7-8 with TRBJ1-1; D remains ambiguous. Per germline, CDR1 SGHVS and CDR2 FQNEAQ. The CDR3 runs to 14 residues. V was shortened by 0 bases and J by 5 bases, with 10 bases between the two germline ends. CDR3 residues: CASSLAIAGTEAFF. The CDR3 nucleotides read TGTGCCAGCAGCTTAGCTATCGCGGGGACTGAAGCTTTCTTT. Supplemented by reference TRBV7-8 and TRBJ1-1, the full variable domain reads GAGVSQSPRYKVAKRGQDVALRCDPISGHVSLFWYQQALGQGPEFLTYFQNEAQLDKSGLPSDRFFAERPEGSVSTLKIQRTQQEDSAVYLCASSLAIAGTEAFFGQGTRLTVV.

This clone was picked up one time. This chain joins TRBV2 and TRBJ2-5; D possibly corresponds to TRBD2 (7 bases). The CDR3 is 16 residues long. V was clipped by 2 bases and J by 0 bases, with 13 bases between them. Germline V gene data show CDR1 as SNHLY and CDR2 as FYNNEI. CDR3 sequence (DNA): TGTGCCAGCAGTGAATGGCGGGGGCCACACCAAGAGACCCAGTACTTC. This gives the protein CASSEWRGPHQETQYF.

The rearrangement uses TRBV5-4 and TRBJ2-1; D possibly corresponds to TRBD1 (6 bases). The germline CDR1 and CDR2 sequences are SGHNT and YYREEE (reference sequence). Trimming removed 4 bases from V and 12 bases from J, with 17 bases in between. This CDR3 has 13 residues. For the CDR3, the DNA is TGTGCCAGCAGCCCTGGGACATCCAATACGCAGTTCTTC. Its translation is CASSPGTSNTQFF.

The CDR3 region is CASSLVVGQGPNTEAFF. The CDR3 bases are TGTGCCAGCAGCTTGGTTGTGGGACAGGGGCCGAACACTGAAGCTTTCTTT. The chain has TRBV7-8 and TRBJ1-1, with 10 bases matching TRBD1. This CDR3 is 17 amino acids long. Germline values: CDR1 SGHVS, CDR2 FQNEAQ. V was clipped by 3 bases and J by 1 base; unmatched bases: 8. Using reference TRBV7-8 and TRBJ1-1 for the parts outside the CDR3, the full variable domain is GAGVSQSPRYKVAKRGQDVALRCDPISGHVSLFWYQQALGQGPEFLTYFQNEAQLDKSGLPSDRFFAERPEGSVSTLKIQRTQQEDSAVYLCASSLVVGQGPNTEAFFGQGTRLTVV.

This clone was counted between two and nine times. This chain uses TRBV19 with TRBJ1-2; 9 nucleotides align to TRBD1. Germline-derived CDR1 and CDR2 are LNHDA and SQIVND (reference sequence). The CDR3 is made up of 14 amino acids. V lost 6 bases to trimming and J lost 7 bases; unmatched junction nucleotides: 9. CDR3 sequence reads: CASRVTGGGGGYTF. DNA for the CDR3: TGTGCCAGTAGAGTCACAGGGGGCGGTGGTGGCTACACCTTC.

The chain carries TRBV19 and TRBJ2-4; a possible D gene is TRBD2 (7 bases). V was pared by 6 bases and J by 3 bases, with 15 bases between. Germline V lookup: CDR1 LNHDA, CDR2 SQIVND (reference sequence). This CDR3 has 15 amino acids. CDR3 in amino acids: CASRGGAVDKNIQYF. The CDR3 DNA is TGTGCCAGTAGGGGGGGGGCGGTCGACAAAAACATTCAGTACTTC.

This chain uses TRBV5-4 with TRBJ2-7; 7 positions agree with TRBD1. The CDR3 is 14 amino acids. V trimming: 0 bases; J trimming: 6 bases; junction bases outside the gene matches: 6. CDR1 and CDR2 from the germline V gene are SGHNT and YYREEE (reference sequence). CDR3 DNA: TGTGCCAGCAGCTTGGAACAGGGGTCTGGCGAGCAGTACTTC. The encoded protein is CASSLEQGSGEQYF.